Below, 29 T cell receptor beta chains from the same sample are listed, as sequenced in a study of cytomegalovirus exposure and HLA in healthy donors (dated by TCRdb to about 2017). The library was obtained by the immunoSEQ multiplex PCR assay. For the multiplex PCR, a mixture combining 60 forward primers for TCR Vbeta segments and 13 reverse primers for TCR Jbeta segments was used. Imported from immuneACCESS, the table was reduced by TCRdb to in-frame sequences with V and J called. These copies leave out some clones; in studies compared against another copy, an unresolved V gene accounts for under half, and the cause of the remainder is not known. This sample holds about 190,000 clones; 79% were observed only once. The biggest ten clones account for less than 2% of the sample. Specimen: PBMCs. These receptors originate from a woman aged 18 to 35 in good health and CMV-seronegative.

The chain joins TRBV27 to TRBJ2-4; maybe TRBD1 (5 bases). Germline V gives CDR1 MNHEY, CDR2 SMNVEV (reference sequence). The CDR3 runs 12 residues. Trimming took off 7 bases at V and 7 bases at J, with 11 bases between the two ends. CDR3 residues: CASKEQGNIQYF. In nucleotides, the CDR3 is TGTGCCAGCAAGGAGCAGGGTAACATTCAGTACTTC.

This chain joins TRBV6-1 and TRBJ1-3; D may be TRBD1 (6 bases). The CDR3 has 13 residues. Trimming cost V 6 bases and J 0 bases, with 6 bases left between them. Germline V lookup: CDR1 MNHNS, CDR2 SASEGT. CDR3: CASRQGSGNTIYF. As DNA, the CDR3 is TGTGCCAGCAGACAGGGCTCTGGAAACACCATATATTTT.

The chain has TRBV28 and TRBJ2-5, with TRBD2 identical over 8 bases. CDR3 length: 16 residues. J lost 2 bases, V lost 4 bases, and 9 bases had no gene match. CDR1 and CDR2 (germline): MDHEN, SYDVKM. The CDR3 reads CASSSGGSRTQETQYF. CDR3 bases: TGTGCCAGCAGTTCGGGGGGGAGTAGGACACAAGAGACCCAGTACTTC.

The genes are TRBV6-6 and TRBJ2-1; D might be TRBD2 (6 bases). V was clipped by 6 bases and J by 6 bases, with 18 bases between them. The CDR3 is 15 residues long. Germline CDR1 MNHNY, CDR2 SVGAGI (reference sequence). DNA of the CDR3: TGTGCCAGCAGCAATAGCGGTAGCACGGGCAATGAGCAGTTCTTC. Its protein is CASSNSGSTGNEQFF.

The chain carries TRBV7-3 and TRBJ1-2; maybe TRBD1 (6 bases). This CDR3 is 17 amino acids long. Trimming stripped 4 bases from V and 5 bases from J, with 23 bases between. The germline gives CDR1 SGHTA, CDR2 FQGTGA. CDR3 DNA: TGTGCCAGCAGCTCGGGTGGGGCTTCGGGACACCTATATGGCTACACCTTC. Translation gives CASSSGGASGHLYGYTF. The complete variable domain, with remaining parts taken from reference TRBV7-3 and TRBJ1-2, reads GAGVSQTPSNKVTEKGKYVELRCDPISGHTALYWYRQSLGQGPEFLIYFQGTGAADDSGLPNDRFFAVRPEGSVSTLKIQRTERGDSAVYLCASSSGGASGHLYGYTFGSGTRLTVV.

This clone was seen a handful of times. The chain carries TRBV11-2 and TRBJ2-1, with D possibly matching TRBD2 (6 bases). The CDR3 sequence is 11 residues long. Trimming pared 5 bases from V and 10 bases from J, leaving 9 bases between. Germline CDR1 reads SGHAT; CDR2 reads FQNNGV. The DNA of the CDR3 is TGTGCCAGCAGCCCAGGAGGGGAGCAGTTCTTC. Translation: CASSPGGEQFF.

The rearrangement uses TRBV6-6 and TRBJ1-1, with TRBD1 matching over 7 bases. V gave up 6 bases and J gave up 2 bases; unmatched junction bases: 3. Germline V CDR1 and CDR2: MNHNY, SVGAGI (reference sequence). This CDR3 is built from 13 residues. For the CDR3, the DNA is TGTGCCAGCAGGACAGGGCTCAACACTGAAGCTTTCTTT. Its protein is CASRTGLNTEAFF.

The chain is built from TRBV29-1 and TRBJ2-7; 10 positions match TRBD1. CDR3 length: 14 residues. V lost 6 bases, J lost 6 bases, and 11 bases stayed unmatched. Germline-derived CDR1 and CDR2 are SQVTM and ANQGSEA. CDR3 amino acids: CSVAGGQGIAEQYF. In DNA, the CDR3 is TGCAGCGTGGCCGGGGGACAGGGGATCGCCGAGCAGTACTTC.

This sequence joins TRBV18 and TRBJ1-4; 7 positions match TRBD1. Germline trimming cut 2 bases from V and 2 bases from J; bases unmatched to any gene: 2. Germline values: CDR1 KGHSH, CDR2 LQKENI. This CDR3 has 15 residues. The CDR3 spells CASSPLDRTNEKLFF. As DNA, the CDR3 is TGTGCCAGCTCACCATTGGACAGGACTAATGAAAAACTGTTTTTT.

J is TRBJ1-6 and V is TRBV6-1, with 9 bases identical to TRBD1. There are 15 residues in the CDR3. CDR1 and CDR2 (germline): MNHNS, SASEGT. Trimming took 3 bases from V and 7 from J; bases not matched to a gene: 4. The CDR3 is CASSDTGGRNSPLHF. The DNA for the CDR3 is TGTGCCAGCAGTGATACAGGGGGCCGAAATTCACCCCTCCACTTT.

This clone was counted once. J is TRBJ2-2 and V is TRBV5-1; 8 bases map to TRBD1. V shed 4 bases and J 3 bases; nucleotides not matched to a gene: 11. The CDR3 loop spans 17 amino acids. CDR1 is SGHRS and CDR2 is YFSETQ in the germline V gene. The CDR3 loop is CASSGGQGVIDTGELFF. CDR3 in DNA: TGCGCCAGCAGCGGCGGACAGGGAGTTATAGACACCGGGGAGCTGTTTTTT.

This clone was observed a few times. The chain combines TRBV27 with TRBJ2-7, with 11 bases identical to TRBD1. The CDR3 spans 15 residues. Germline trimming cut 6 bases from V and 4 bases from J; bases unmatched to any gene: 8. The germline V gene has CDR1 MNHEY and CDR2 SMNVEV (reference sequence). CDR3 bases: TGTGCCAGCAGCCCCAAGGACAGGGGGCCGTACGAGCAGTACTTC. Protein: CASSPKDRGPYEQYF.

J is TRBJ1-6 and V is TRBV7-9; unclear D gene. Trimming stripped 1 base from V and 7 bases from J, with 8 bases between. Per germline, CDR1 SEHNR and CDR2 FQNEAQ (reference sequence). The CDR3 runs 14 residues. The CDR3 is CASSLVVGNSPLHF. In DNA, the CDR3 is TGTGCCAGCAGCTTAGTAGTGGGCAATTCACCCCTCCACTTT.

Only a few counts were recorded for this clone. This sequence joins TRBV14 and TRBJ1-1; D may be TRBD1 (5 bases). The CDR3 totals 13 residues. Trimming cost V 4 bases and J 2 bases, with 8 bases left between them. Germline V gene sequence: CDR1 SGHDN, CDR2 FVKESK. CDR3 in amino acids: CASSLQVNTEAFF. CDR3 nucleotide sequence: TGTGCCAGCAGCCTACAGGTAAACACTGAAGCTTTCTTT.

The chain is built from TRBV6-1 and TRBJ1-6; a possible D gene is TRBD1 (5 bases). Trimming took 8 bases from V and 4 from J, leaving 15 bases between them. Germline V gene sequence: CDR1 MNHNS, CDR2 SASEGT. The length of the CDR3 is 15 residues. The CDR3 sequence: CASLLGDLYNSPLHF. In DNA form, the CDR3 reads TGTGCCAGCCTGCTAGGGGACTTGTATAATTCACCCCTCCACTTT.

The rearrangement joins TRBV7-2 to TRBJ2-1; 8 positions agree with TRBD2. This CDR3 contains 16 residues. J was trimmed by 0 bases and V by 2 bases; bases with no gene match: 3. Germline-derived CDR1 and CDR2 are SGHTA and FQGNSA. The CDR3 bases are TGTGCCAGCAGCTTATTTAGCGGGGTCTCCTACAATGAGCAGTTCTTC. Its protein product is CASSLFSGVSYNEQFF.

The gene calls are TRBV6-6 and TRBJ2-7; D may be TRBD1 (6 bases). The V gene lost 6 bases and the J gene lost 0 bases, with 9 bases spanning the gap. CDR3 size: 13 residues. Per germline, CDR1 MNHNY and CDR2 SVGAGI (reference sequence). The CDR3 coding sequence is TGTGCCAGCAGAGCAGGGGTCTCCTACGAGCAGTACTTC. Encoded protein: CASRAGVSYEQYF.

This rearrangement joins TRBV27 to TRBJ2-1, with a possible D match to TRBD1 (6 bases). Germline V gene data show CDR1 as MNHEY and CDR2 as SMNVEV (reference sequence). V lost 5 bases to trimming and J lost 5 bases, with 10 bases between them. This CDR3 contains 13 residues. For the CDR3, the DNA is TGTGCCAGCAGTGCATACAGGGACAATGAGCAGTTCTTC. Translation gives CASSAYRDNEQFF.

The J gene is TRBJ1-2, the V gene TRBV10-3; TRBD1 matches 9 bases. The CDR3 contains 13 residues. The germline V gene encodes CDR1 ENHRY and CDR2 SYGVKD. The V gene end was trimmed by 8 bases and the J gene end by 8 bases; junction bases not matched to a gene: 9. In DNA form, the CDR3 reads TGTGCCATCGGGGGACAGGGAGGGGAAGGCTACACCTTC. Translation: CAIGGQGGEGYTF.

This clone has more than one count but fewer than ten. The V and J genes are TRBV6-5 and TRBJ1-4; 7 nucleotides agree with TRBD1. The CDR3 is made up of 13 amino acids. Germline CDR1 reads MNHEY; CDR2 reads SVGAGI. V trimming: 4 bases; J trimming: 8 bases; junction bases outside the gene matches: 4. The CDR3 coding sequence is TGTGCCAGCAGTTTACAGGGGCGGGAAAAACTGTTTTTT. Amino acid sequence: CASSLQGREKLFF.

This clone was counted once. This chain's CDR3 is CASSPKGANTEAFF. The CDR3 DNA reads as TGTGCCAGCAGCCCTAAAGGGGCGAACACTGAAGCTTTCTTT. The chain joins TRBV9 to TRBJ1-1; D perhaps matches TRBD1 (5 bases). Trimming pared 4 bases from V and 1 base from J, leaving 11 bases between. There are 14 residues in the CDR3. The germline CDR1 and CDR2 sequences are SGDLS and YYNGEE.

The gene calls are TRBV29-1 and TRBJ2-2, with 9 bases lining up with TRBD1. Losses at the gene ends were 3 bases for V and 5 bases for J; bases not matched to a gene: 7. Germline V gene lookup returns CDR1 SQVTM and CDR2 ANQGSEA. There are 15 residues in the CDR3. CDR3 in amino acids: CSVDLQGAGTGELFF. CDR3 in DNA: TGCAGCGTTGATCTACAGGGGGCAGGGACCGGGGAGCTGTTTTTT.

The rearrangement uses TRBV11-2 and TRBJ1-1, with 11 bases matching TRBD1. The CDR3 is made up of 16 amino acids. V lost 5 bases to trimming and J lost 0 bases; unmatched junction nucleotides: 5. In germline, CDR1 is SGHAT, CDR2 FQNNGV. CDR3 sequence (DNA): TGTGCCAGCAGCCTCGGACAGGGGGCTTTGAACACTGAAGCTTTCTTT. Amino acid sequence: CASSLGQGALNTEAFF.

The chain employs TRBV28 and TRBJ2-7; 7 bases line up with TRBD2. V was clipped by 5 bases and J by 4 bases; unmatched bases: 8. Germline V gene sequence: CDR1 MDHEN, CDR2 SYDVKM. The CDR3 totals 14 residues. The CDR3 DNA reads TGTGCCAGCAGTCCGACTAGCCCCGGATACGAGCAGTACTTC. The encoded protein is CASSPTSPGYEQYF.

J is TRBJ2-1 and V is TRBV7-8; 9 bases match TRBD2. CDR3 length: 17 amino acids. Germline V CDR1 and CDR2: SGHVS, FQNEAQ. After removal of 1 base from V and 3 bases from J, the junction contained 7 bases not matched to a gene. Here the CDR3 DNA reads TGTGCCAGCAGCTTAGTCGGAGGTAGCGGGAGCTACAATGAGCAGTTCTTC. The encoded protein is CASSLVGGSGSYNEQFF.

This chain connects TRBV19 to TRBJ1-5; D ambiguous. Germline CDR1 and CDR2: LNHDA and SQIVND (reference sequence). The V end lost 5 bases, the J end lost 0 bases, and 11 bases lay between the germline ends. There are 15 residues in the CDR3. The CDR3 protein is CASSSGIYSNQPQHF. CDR3 nucleotide sequence: TGTGCCAGTAGTTCGGGAATTTATAGCAATCAGCCCCAGCATTTT.

The gene calls are TRBV4-3 and TRBJ2-1; TRBD2 aligns across 8 bases. Losses at the gene ends were 0 bases for V and 8 bases for J; bases not matched to a gene: 9. This CDR3 region has 16 residues. CDR1 is LGHNA and CDR2 is YSLEER in the germline V gene. This CDR3 is CASSQDLGGRPDEQFF. As DNA, the CDR3 is TGCGCCAGCAGCCAAGATTTAGGCGGGAGGCCCGATGAGCAGTTCTTC.

This rearrangement joins TRBV11-1 to TRBJ2-7; 8 bases agree with TRBD2. The germline V gene has CDR1 SGHAT and CDR2 FQDESV (reference sequence). Unmatched junction bases numbered 5, after V lost 8 bases and J lost 2 bases. CDR3 size: 13 residues. The CDR3 reads CASGAGGTYEQYF. CDR3 DNA sequence: TGTGCCAGCGGGGCGGGGGGCACCTACGAGCAGTACTTC. The full variable domain, rest sourced from reference TRBV11-1 and TRBJ2-7, is EAEVAQSPRYKITEKSQAVAFWCDPISGHATLYWYRQILGQGPELLVQFQDESVVDDSQLPKDRFSAERLKGVDSTLKIQPAELGDSAMYLCASGAGGTYEQYFGPGTRLTVT.

The chain couples TRBV21-1 to TRBJ2-1; the table's D call of TRBD2 was not tested on the DNA. TRBV21-1 is described as a pseudogene. The CDR3 extends over 15 amino acids. The CDR3 spells CASSSRTSGSGEQFF. The CDR3 coding sequence is TGTGCCAGCAGCTCCCGGACTAGCGGGAGTGGTGAGCAGTTCTTC.